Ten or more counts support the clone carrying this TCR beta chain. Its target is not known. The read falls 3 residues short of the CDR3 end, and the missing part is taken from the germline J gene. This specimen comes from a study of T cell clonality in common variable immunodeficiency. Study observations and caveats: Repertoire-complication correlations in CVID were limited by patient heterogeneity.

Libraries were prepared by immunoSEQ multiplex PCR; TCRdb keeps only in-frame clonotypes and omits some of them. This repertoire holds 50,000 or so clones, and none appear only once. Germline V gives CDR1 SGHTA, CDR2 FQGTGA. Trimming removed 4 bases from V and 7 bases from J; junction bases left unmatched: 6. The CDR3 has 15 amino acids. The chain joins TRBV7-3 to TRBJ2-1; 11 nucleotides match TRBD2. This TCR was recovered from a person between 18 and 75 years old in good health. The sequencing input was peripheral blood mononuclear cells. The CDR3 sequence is CASSSIAGGPNEQFF. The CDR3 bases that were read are TGTGCCAGCAGCTCCATAGCGGGAGGGCCAAATGAG.